Listed below are T cell receptor beta chains from one sample, sequenced in a study of cytomegalovirus exposure and HLA in healthy donors. Only in-frame clones appear in the TCRdb table, and some are missing; sequencing was by immunoSEQ multiplex PCR. The table shows some 270,000 clones, with 65% to 90% occurring only once. What was sequenced was PBMCs. The source is a woman between 18 and 29 years old in good health and CMV-seronegative. Each CDR3 is given with its conserved first and last residue. The D gene is left open where the match is weak. Some rows have no size entry. The others give once, few or many, or a class for an expanded clone.

>.|TRBV5-1|TRBJ1-1|.
TGCGCCAGCAGCTTGGGCTCAGTGGCTGAAGCTTTCTTT
CASSLGSVAEAFF
>.|TRBV5-6|TRBJ2-2|TRBD1
TGTGCCAGCAGCTTGGACAGGGGCCGACCGAACACCGGGGAGCTGTTTTTT
CASSLDRGRPNTGELFF
>once|TRBV6-5|TRBJ2-7|.
TGTGCCAGCACCCCCTTCCGGGAGTCCAACGAGCAGTACTTC
CASTPFRESNEQYF
>few|TRBV4-3|TRBJ1-5|TRBD1
TGCGCCAGCAGCCAAGGACAGGGGGAGGATCAGCCCCAGCATTTT
CASSQGQGEDQPQHF
>.|TRBV6-1|TRBJ2-5|.
TGTGCCAGCAACAAATTGACAGGACAAGAGACCCAGTACTTC
CASNKLTGQETQYF
>.|TRBV5-6|TRBJ1-6|.
TGTGCCAGCAGCTTGGCCCGGAGCTCCTATAATTCACCCCTCCACTTT
CASSLARSSYNSPLHF
>.|TRBV9|TRBJ2-7|.
TGTGCCAGCAGCGTAGGGGCACCCTCCTACGAGCAGTACTTC
CASSVGAPSYEQYF
>.|TRBV7-6|TRBJ2-7|TRBD1
TGTGCCAGCAGCTTAGGGACAGGGTGGAACGAGCAGTACTTC
CASSLGTGWNEQYF
>.|TRBV28|TRBJ2-7|TRBD1
TGTGCCAGCAGTTACGGGACAGGGGGCGCCAATAAACACGAGCAGTACTTC
CASSYGTGGANKHEQYF
>few|TRBV4-2|TRBJ2-1|TRBD2
TGTGCCAGCAGCCAAGCCTTAGCGGGAGTGATTGGGTTCTTC
CASSQALAGVIGFF
>.|TRBV5-4|TRBJ2-2|TRBD2
TGTGCCAGCAGCTTGGACTTTTTAGCGGGAGTCGGGACAGGGGAGCTGTTTTTT
CASSLDFLAGVGTGELFF
>once|TRBV28|TRBJ2-1|TRBD2
TGTGCCAGCAGTTCGACTAGCGGGGGGTCCTACAATGAGCAGTTCTTC
CASSSTSGGSYNEQFF
>.|TRBV19|TRBJ1-5|.
TGTGCCAGTCTGGGGAGGGGCAATCAGCCCCAGCATTTT
CASLGRGNQPQHF